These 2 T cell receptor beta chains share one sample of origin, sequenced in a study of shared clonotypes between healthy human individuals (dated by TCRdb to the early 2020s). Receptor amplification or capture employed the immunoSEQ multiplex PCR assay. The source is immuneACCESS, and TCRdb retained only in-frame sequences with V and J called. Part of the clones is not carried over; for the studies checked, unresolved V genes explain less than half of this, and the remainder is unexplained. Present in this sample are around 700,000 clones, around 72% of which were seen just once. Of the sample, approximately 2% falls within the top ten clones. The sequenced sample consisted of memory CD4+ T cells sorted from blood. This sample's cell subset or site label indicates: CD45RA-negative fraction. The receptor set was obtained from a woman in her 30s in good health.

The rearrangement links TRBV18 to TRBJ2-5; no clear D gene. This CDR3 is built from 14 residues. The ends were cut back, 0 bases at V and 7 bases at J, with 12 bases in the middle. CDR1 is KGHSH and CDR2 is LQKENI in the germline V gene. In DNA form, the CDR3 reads TGTGCCAGCTCACCACCGGCCGCCTTGGGGACCCAGTACTTC. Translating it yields CASSPPAALGTQYF.

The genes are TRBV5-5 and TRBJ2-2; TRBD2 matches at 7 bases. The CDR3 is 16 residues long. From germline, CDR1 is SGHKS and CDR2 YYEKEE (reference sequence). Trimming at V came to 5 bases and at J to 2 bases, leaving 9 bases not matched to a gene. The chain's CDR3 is CASRRGPSGNTGELFF. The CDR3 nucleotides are TGTGCCAGCAGAAGAGGTCCTAGCGGTAACACCGGGGAGCTGTTTTTT.